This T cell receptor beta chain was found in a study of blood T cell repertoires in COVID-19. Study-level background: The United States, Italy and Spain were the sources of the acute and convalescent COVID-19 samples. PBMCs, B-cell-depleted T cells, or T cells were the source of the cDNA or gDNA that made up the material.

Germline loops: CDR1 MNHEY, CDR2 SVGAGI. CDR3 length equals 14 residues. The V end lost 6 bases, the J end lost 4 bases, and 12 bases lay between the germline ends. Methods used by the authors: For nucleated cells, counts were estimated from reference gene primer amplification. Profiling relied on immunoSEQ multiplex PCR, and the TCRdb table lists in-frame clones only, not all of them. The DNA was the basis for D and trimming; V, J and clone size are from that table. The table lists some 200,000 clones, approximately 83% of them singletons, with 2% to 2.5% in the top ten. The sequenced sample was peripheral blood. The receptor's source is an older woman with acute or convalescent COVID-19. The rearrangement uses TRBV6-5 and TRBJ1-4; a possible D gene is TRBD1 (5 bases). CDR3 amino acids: CASSAGGNNEKLFF. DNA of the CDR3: TGTGCCAGCAGCGCGGGGGGGAATAATGAAAAACTGTTTTTT.